One and the same sample provided the 4 T cell receptor beta chains below, sequenced in a study of OX40 agonist ivuxolimab in advanced cancers. Only in-frame clones appear in the TCRdb table, and some are missing; sequencing was by immunoSEQ multiplex PCR. The data contain fewer than 60,000 clones, 75% to 90% of them singletons. The input for sequencing was CD4+ or CD8+ T cells sorted from blood, taken in a trial of the OX40 agonist ivuxolimab. These receptors were taken from an adult with an advanced solid tumor such as melanoma, head and neck, liver or kidney cancer.

V is TRBV7-2 and J is TRBJ2-3; perhaps TRBD2 as D (5 bases). The V end lost 3 bases, the J end lost 4 bases, and 5 bases lay between the germline ends. The CDR3 covers 12 residues. CDR1 is SGHTA and CDR2 is FQGNSA in the germline V gene. The DNA for the CDR3 is TGTGCCAGCAGCTTGGACTCAGATACGCAGTATTTT. It codes for CASSLDSDTQYF.

The CDR3 spells CASIPGTGYSGELFF. The CDR3 DNA is TGTGCCAGCATCCCCGGGACAGGGTACTCCGGGGAGCTGTTTTTT. The chain couples TRBV6-5 to TRBJ2-2; 9 bases map to TRBD1. With 7 bases clipped from V and 6 bases from J, the junction kept 9 bases outside the gene matches. Germline CDR1 reads MNHEY; CDR2 reads SVGAGI. This CDR3 is built from 15 residues.

The genes are TRBV25-1 and TRBJ2-2; the D gene is possibly TRBD1 (5 bases). This CDR3 region has 14 residues. CDR1 is MGHDK, CDR2 SYGVNS, per germline. With 2 bases removed from V and 4 bases from J, the gap between germline ends came to 8 bases. The CDR3 DNA is TGTGCCAGCAGTGAAGACAGAACCACCGGGGAGCTGTTTTTT. Encoded protein: CASSEDRTTGELFF.

This clone has a single count. The chain couples TRBV29-1 to TRBJ2-1; 10 bases match TRBD2. Germline V gene sequence: CDR1 SQVTM, CDR2 ANQGSEA. Germline trimming cut 7 bases from V and 7 bases from J; bases unmatched to any gene: 10. The CDR3 length is 14 residues. The CDR3 loop is CSAGLAGGWNEQFF. CDR3 in DNA: TGCAGCGCCGGGTTAGCGGGAGGTTGGAATGAGCAGTTCTTC.